The 23 T cell receptor beta chains given below trace back to one sample, sequenced in a study of blood T cells in healthy people across ages (dated by TCRdb to the mid-2010s). The library was made by 5' RACE. The sequencer was an Illumina HiSeq 2500. The second PCR ran for about 7 to 11 cycles and used a J-beta primer mix along with a sample-barcoded 5' primer. Clones were called with MiXCR by TCRdb after fastp trimmed the public reads at Q25, and only in-frame beta chains were retained. Entries that share a CDR3 protein sequence are merged under the most common genes and DNA. This sample has 750,000 to 1,000,000 distinct CDR3 sequences in its table, and 25% to 35% of those were observed once. In total, the top ten clones hold approximately 10% of the sample. These sequences were also reported in another study, on T cells of mothers and their children.

Sequenced input: blood. The receptors derive from a woman between 40 and 50 years old in good health.

Points on this clonotype: A much larger clonotype is one base distant, so this may be a read error. The V call is TRBV7-3, the J call TRBJ2-1, with TRBD2 matching 10 bases. CDR1 and CDR2 from the germline V gene are SGHTA and FQGTGA. The CDR3 covers 13 residues. The CDR3 nucleotides are TGTGCCAGCGGCTTTAGCGGGGGGAATGAGCAGTTCTTC. Amino acids: CASGFSGGNEQFF.

There are a few counts of this clonotype. CDR3 in DNA: TGTGCCAGCAGCCCCAGGACTAGTGGGGTCGATGAGCAGTTCTTC. Its translation: CASSPRTSGVDEQFF. The V gene is TRBV7-2, the J gene TRBJ2-1, with TRBD2 matching 7 bases. CDR3 length equals 15 residues. The germline gives CDR1 SGHTA, CDR2 FQGNSA. Germline trimming cut 5 bases from V and 8 bases from J; bases unmatched to any gene: 12.

A remark on this clonotype: A junction end diverges from the germline sequence, so it may reflect a read error. The chain links TRBV5-1 to TRBJ2-3; 10 nucleotides line up with TRBD2. Per germline, CDR1 SGHRS and CDR2 YFSETQ. CDR3 length: 18 residues. CDR3 amino acids: CASSFGLSRSGGTDTRYF. As DNA, the CDR3 is TGCGCCAGCAGCTTTGGTTTATCCCGTAGCGGGGGGACAGATACGCGGTATTTT. The complete variable domain, with remaining parts taken from reference TRBV5-1 and TRBJ2-3, reads KAGVTQTPRYLIKTRGQQVTLSCSPISGHRSVSWYQQTPGQGLQFLFEYFSETQRNKGNFPGRFSGRQFSNSRSEMNVSTLELGDSALYLCASSFGLSRSGGTDTRYFGPGTRLTVL.

This clonotype has just a few counts. The chain recombines TRBV2 with TRBJ2-2; no reliable D call. V lost 1 base, J lost 6 bases, and 9 bases lay in between. Germline CDR1 and CDR2: SNHLY and FYNNEI. This CDR3 has 14 amino acids. CDR3 nucleotides: TGTGCCAGCAGTGAAGGCGCCAGTCCCGGGGAGCTGTTTTTT. Its protein is CASSEGASPGELFF.

The chain has TRBV5-4 and TRBJ2-4; D possibly corresponds to TRBD1 (6 bases). The V and J ends lost 4 bases and 6 bases respectively, with 11 bases between them. The CDR3 extends over 13 amino acids. Germline V gene lookup returns CDR1 SGHNT and CDR2 YYREEE (reference sequence). The CDR3 bases are TGTGCCAGCAGCGCCTTGGACAGAAACATTCAGTACTTC. It yields the protein CASSALDRNIQYF.

The chain employs TRBV7-9 and TRBJ2-5, with 12 bases identical to TRBD1. CDR1 is SEHNR and CDR2 is FQNEAQ in the germline V gene (reference sequence). V trimming: 5 bases; J trimming: 4 bases; junction bases outside the gene matches: 11. This CDR3 region has 17 residues. In DNA, the CDR3 is TGTGCCAGCAGCACAGATCTGGGACAGGGGGCAAGAGAGACCCAGTACTTC. Protein sequence: CASSTDLGQGARETQYF.

This chain links TRBV7-9 with TRBJ2-1; D not resolved. Germline assignment: CDR1 SEHNR and CDR2 FQNEAQ (reference sequence). CDR3 size: 12 residues. Trimming removed 4 bases from V and 5 bases from J, with 6 bases in between. CDR3 nucleotides: TGTGCCAGCAGCTCTTCCAACAATGAGCAGTTCTTC. Translated: CASSSSNNEQFF.

This clonotype was detected many times. The chain couples TRBV6-6 to TRBJ1-2; D is possibly TRBD1 (6 bases). The germline V gene has CDR1 MNHNY and CDR2 SVGAGI (reference sequence). CDR3 length equals 15 residues. Trimming pared 5 bases from V and 1 base from J, leaving 14 bases between. DNA of the CDR3: TGTGCCAGCAGTCTCGGGACACTACATAACTATGGCTACACCTTC. Protein product: CASSLGTLHNYGYTF.

This sequence joins TRBV10-3 and TRBJ2-7; perhaps D is TRBD1 or TRBD2 (6 bases each). The ends were cut back, 3 bases at V and 2 bases at J, with 14 bases in the middle. Per germline, CDR1 ENHRY and CDR2 SYGVKD. The CDR3 totals 15 residues. In nucleotides, the CDR3 is TGTGCCATCAGTGAAGGGGGGACAAGTCCCTACGAGCAGTACTTC. Protein: CAISEGGTSPYEQYF.

The chain couples TRBV18 to TRBJ2-5; possible D gene TRBD1, 6 bases. Trimming removed 3 bases from V and 0 bases from J, with 11 bases in between. The CDR3 sequence is 15 residues long. From germline, CDR1 is KGHSH and CDR2 LQKENI. Here the CDR3 DNA reads TGTGCCAGCTCACCCGGGGACACTAACCAAGAGACCCAGTACTTC. Amino acids: CASSPGDTNQETQYF.

The CDR3 reads CATSRPVVGHEKLFF. The CDR3 bases are TGTGCCACCAGCAGACCGGTAGTGGGACACGAAAAACTGTTTTTT. V is TRBV15 and J is TRBJ1-4, with D possibly matching TRBD1 (6 bases). V lost 2 bases and J lost 8, with 15 bases in between. Germline loops: CDR1 LNHNV, CDR2 YYDKDF (reference sequence). This CDR3 comprises 15 residues. Drawing the rest from reference TRBV15 and TRBJ1-4, the complete variable domain is DAMVIQNPRYQVTQFGKPVTLSCSQTLNHNVMYWYQQKSSQAPKLLFHYYDKDFNNEADTPDNFQSRRPNTSFCFLDIRSPGLGDTAMYLCATSRPVVGHEKLFFGSGTQLSVL.

This rearrangement joins TRBV24-1 to TRBJ2-3; D is unclear. In germline, CDR1 is KGHDR, CDR2 SFDVKD. V was trimmed by 4 bases and J by 1 base, leaving 17 bases between them. CDR3 length: 17 residues. CDR3 DNA: TGTGCCACCAGTGACCATCCAGACCAAAGGGGCACAGATACGCAGTATTTT. Its protein is CATSDHPDQRGTDTQYF.

The chain joins TRBV20-1 to TRBJ2-7, with D perhaps TRBD1 (6 bases). Trimming left V 6 bases short and J 0 bases short, with 18 bases between. CDR3 size: 15 residues. Germline-derived CDR1 and CDR2 are DFQATT and SNEGSKA (reference sequence). CDR3 DNA: TGCAGTGCAGGGGGAGCGGTCCTTAGCTCCTACGAGCAGTACTTC. The encoded protein is CSAGGAVLSSYEQYF.

This clonotype was counted a few times. The chain combines TRBV12-3 or TRBV12-4 with TRBJ2-1; 10 positions agree with TRBD2. The CDR3 loop spans 19 amino acids. V was pared by 2 bases and J by 4 bases, with 14 bases of the junction left unmatched. CDR3 sequence reads: CASSLRASGGPQTYNEQFF. DNA of the CDR3: TGTGCCAGCAGTTTAAGAGCTAGCGGGGGACCGCAAACTTACAATGAGCAGTTCTTC.

The chain combines TRBV12-3 or TRBV12-4 with TRBJ2-3; 8 bases map to TRBD1. J gave up 3 bases and V 5 bases, and 7 bases lay outside the gene matches. This CDR3 comprises 15 residues. The CDR3 bases are TGTGCCAGCAGTCCTCGACAGGGGAGGACAGATACGCAGTATTTT. Residues: CASSPRQGRTDTQYF.

The sample holds a few counts of this clonotype. The V call is TRBV10-3, the J call TRBJ2-3, with 8 bases matching TRBD2. The CDR3 is made up of 15 amino acids. Germline trimming cut 6 bases from V and 0 bases from J; bases unmatched to any gene: 5. Germline-derived CDR1 and CDR2 are ENHRY and SYGVKD. The CDR3 is CAIRAGTRSTDTQYF. Here the CDR3 DNA reads TGTGCCATCAGAGCCGGGACTAGGAGCACAGATACGCAGTATTTT.

In regard to this clonotype: The junction differs from germline at one of its ends, possibly a read error. The chain is built from TRBV20-1 and TRBJ2-3, with D tentatively TRBD2 (5 bases). Germline V CDR1 and CDR2: DFQATT, SNEGSKA (reference sequence). This CDR3 region has 14 residues. The CDR3 here is CSARPNTRADTRYF. The CDR3 region has the DNA TGCAGTGCTAGACCAAACACGAGGGCAGATACGCGGTATTTT.

This clonotype was detected only a few times. V gene TRBV30 combines with J gene TRBJ1-5; D is unresolved. Germline CDR1 and CDR2: GTSNPN and SVGIG (reference sequence). With 7 bases removed from V and 3 bases from J, the gap between germline ends came to 13 bases. This CDR3 contains 13 residues. The CDR3 sequence is CAYDTSFNQPQHF. The CDR3 bases are TGTGCCTATGACACCTCCTTCAATCAGCCCCAGCATTTT. The full variable domain, its missing parts supplied by reference TRBV30 and TRBJ1-5, is SQTIHQWPATLVQPVGSPLSLECTVEGTSNPNLYWYRQAAGRGLQLLFYSVGIGQISSEVPQNLSASRPQDRQFILSSKKLLLSDSGFYLCAYDTSFNQPQHFGDGTRLSIL.

This clonotype has a count of ten or more. J is TRBJ2-3 and V is TRBV9; D remains ambiguous. Looked up from germline, CDR1 is SGDLS and CDR2 is YYNGEE. V gave up 0 bases and J gave up 6 bases, with 5 bases separating them. This CDR3 comprises 12 residues. Written as DNA, the CDR3 is TGTGCCAGCAGCGTAGCTGCGGATACGCAGTATTTT. Its protein is CASSVAADTQYF.

This clonotype was counted at least ten times. This chain connects TRBV12-3 or TRBV12-4 to TRBJ1-2; 9 nucleotides line up with TRBD1. The CDR3 spans 17 residues. V shed 6 bases and J 1 base; nucleotides not matched to a gene: 12. The CDR3 coding sequence is TGTGCCAGCAGCGACGCCCCCGGGACAGGGATTAACTATGGCTACACCTTC. Encoded protein: CASSDAPGTGINYGYTF.

The rearrangement uses TRBV5-1 and TRBJ2-1, with TRBD1 as a possible D gene (6 bases). CDR1 is SGHRS, CDR2 YFSETQ, per germline. The V end lost 3 bases, the J end lost 4 bases, and 14 bases lay between the germline ends. The CDR3 sequence is 15 residues long. The CDR3 nucleotides are TGCGCCAGCAGCTCGGACAGCAGAGGGTACAATGAGCAGTTCTTC. Protein: CASSSDSRGYNEQFF.

The chain carries TRBV5-1 and TRBJ1-1, with D tentatively TRBD1 (5 bases). Germline V gene sequence: CDR1 SGHRS, CDR2 YFSETQ. V gave up 4 bases and J gave up 1 base, with 14 bases separating them. CDR3 length: 15 amino acids. Written as DNA, the CDR3 is TGCGCCAGCAGCGGGGGGACCGCTAGGAACACTGAAGCTTTCTTT. Amino acids: CASSGGTARNTEAFF.

V and J are TRBV5-4 and TRBJ1-2; the D gene is possibly TRBD1 (5 bases). CDR3 size: 14 residues. Trimming shortened V by 3 bases and J by 4 bases, and 13 bases separated the two germline ends. Germline V CDR1 and CDR2: SGHNT, YYREEE (reference sequence). The CDR3: CASSWAGQVYGYTF. The CDR3 DNA sequence: TGTGCCAGCAGCTGGGCAGGGCAAGTCTATGGCTACACCTTC.